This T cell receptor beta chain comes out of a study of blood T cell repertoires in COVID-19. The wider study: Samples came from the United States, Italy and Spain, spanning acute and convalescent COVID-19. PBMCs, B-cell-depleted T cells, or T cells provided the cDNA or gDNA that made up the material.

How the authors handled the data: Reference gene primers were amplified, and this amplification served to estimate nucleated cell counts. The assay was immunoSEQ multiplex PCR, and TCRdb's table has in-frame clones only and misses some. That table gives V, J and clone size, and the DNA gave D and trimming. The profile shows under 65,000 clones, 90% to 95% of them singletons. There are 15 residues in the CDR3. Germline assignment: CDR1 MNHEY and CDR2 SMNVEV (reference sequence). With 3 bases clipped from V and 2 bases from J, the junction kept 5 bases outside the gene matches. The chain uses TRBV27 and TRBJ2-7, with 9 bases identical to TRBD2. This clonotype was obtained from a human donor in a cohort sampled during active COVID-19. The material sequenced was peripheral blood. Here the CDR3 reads CASSFGPSGAYEQYF. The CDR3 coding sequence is TGTGCCAGCAGTTTCGGTCCTAGCGGGGCCTACGAGCAGTACTTC.